The clone carrying this T cell receptor beta chain appeared many times. These data are taken from a study of regulatory T cells in long-lasting Graves disease. Time point described: newly diagnosed GD, antithyroid drugs for less than 3 months. Researchers made the TCR library from RNA that was extracted from PBMCs. The germline gives CDR1 MDHEN, CDR2 SYDVKM. Trimming removed 5 bases from V and 0 bases from J, with 20 bases in between. The length of the CDR3 is 18 residues. According to the study, TCR beta libraries were built with iRepertoire HTBI primers and CDR3-region Arm-PCR. As handled by the study authors: Sample data revealed approximately 60 TRBV and 14 TRBJ segments. In TCRdb, the multiplex PCR reads were re-called with MiXCR into one record per CDR3 protein. The V and J calls were not made by the authors but by TCRdb's processing. The profile shows 350,000 to 550,000 distinct CDR3 sequences, roughly 15% of them singletons.

These data were also reused for a study on T cells in Graves' hyperthyroidism and ophthalmopathy. This second study says: If no ophthalmopathy progression occurred within 18 months, Graves' hyperthyroidism was stable. The HTBI set primed first-round TCR CDR3 RT-PCR.

This chain connects TRBV28 to TRBJ2-4, with D tentatively TRBD1 (6 bases). This clonotype was sampled from a woman aged 45-65 years with Graves disease. Sequencing was performed on peripheral blood mononuclear cells (PBMCs), taken at new diagnosis, from a patient treated with antithyroid drugs. This CDR3 is CASSPTMTGVLAKNIQYF. CDR3 bases: TGTGCCAGCAGTCCAACTATGACAGGTGTCTTAGCCAAAAACATTCAGTACTTC. Full variable domain (missing parts from reference TRBV28 and TRBJ2-4): DVKVTQSSRYLVKRTGEKVFLECVQDMDHENMFWYRQDPGLGLRLIYFSYDVKMKEKGDIPEGYSVSREKKERFSLILESASTNQTSMYLCASSPTMTGVLAKNIQYFGAGTRLSVL.